This TCR beta chain appears in the sequencing data of a study of T cell responses to AZD1222 COVID-19 vaccine. Study results and caveats: Only six or seven AZD1222 recipients tested seropositive at baseline. Donors in the cohort were predominantly white British and more often female, and clonal diversity was possibly underestimated.

The V gene's germline CDR1 is SGHRS and CDR2 YFSETQ. Trimming removed 7 bases from V and 4 bases from J, with 10 bases in between. This CDR3 is 12 amino acids long. Clones were sequenced by immunoSEQ multiplex PCR, and TCRdb holds only the in-frame ones, with some missing. Seen here are 65,000 to 85,000 clones, 80% to 90% observed once, and the top ten hold around 20%. Comments on this clone: The antigen is unknown.

The chain uses TRBV5-1 and TRBJ2-3, with D tentatively TRBD2 (7 bases). Sample: peripheral blood, taken on day 0 of AZD1222 vaccination. This sequence was found in an adult in good health. This CDR3 is CASGGGADTQYF. CDR3 coding DNA: TGCGCCAGCGGCGGGGGCGCAGATACGCAGTATTTT.